Below, 9 T cell receptor beta chains from the same sample are listed, as sequenced in a study of CD8 T cells in ankylosing spondylitis. General study findings and limits: For ankylosing spondylitis blood, a TCR beta motif of seven to nine highly homologous variants appeared characteristic.

TCRdb analysed the 5' RACE reads with MiXCR anew, one entry per CDR3 protein. The sample gives fewer than 550,000 distinct CDR3 sequences, roughly 5.2% of which show up once; roughly 3.2% is in the top ten. The antigens for these receptors are not known. The specimen was blood, either unsorted or a sorted T cell fraction (not recorded which). These receptors came from a male donor with ankylosing spondylitis.

This clonotype was seen many times. The V and J genes are TRBV5-1 and TRBJ2-7; D gene ambiguous. The CDR3 contains 15 residues. The germline V gene has CDR1 SGHRS and CDR2 YFSETQ. V was cut by 0 bases and J by 3 bases, with 13 bases left in between. The CDR3 nucleotides read TGCGCCAGCAGCTTGGCCTCGGCCGGTGGCTACGAGCAGTACTTC. It specifies CASSLASAGGYEQYF.

This clonotype was recorded at least ten times. This rearrangement joins TRBV12-3 or TRBV12-4 to TRBJ2-1; TRBD2 is a possible D gene (5 bases). CDR3 size: 13 residues. V was trimmed by 5 bases and J by 3 bases, leaving 8 bases between them. CDR3 sequence (DNA): TGTGCCAGCAGTCTACTAGACTACAATGAGCAGTTCTTC. It yields the protein CASSLLDYNEQFF.

This clonotype has a count of ten or more. The chain uses TRBV9 and TRBJ2-3; TRBD2 matches at 9 bases. CDR3 size: 17 residues. CDR1 and CDR2 from the germline V gene are SGDLS and YYNGEE. The ends lost 6 bases at V and 3 bases at J; junction bases unmatched: 14. CDR3 DNA sequence: TGTGCCAGCACTCGGTTCGGCGGGGGGGCTGGTACAGATACGCAGTATTTT. Its protein is CASTRFGGGAGTDTQYF.

This clonotype was detected ten times or more. This sequence joins TRBV27 and TRBJ1-5; no firm D call. The V end was cut by 3 bases, the J end by 2 bases, with 8 bases between. The germline V gene has CDR1 MNHEY and CDR2 SMNVEV (reference sequence). The CDR3 totals 14 residues. CDR3 sequence reads: CASSFPVRNQPQHF. The CDR3 coding sequence is TGTGCCAGCAGTTTTCCCGTCCGCAATCAGCCCCAGCATTTT.

This clonotype has ten or more counts. This sequence joins TRBV29-1 and TRBJ2-7; D is unclear. V was pared by 4 bases and J by 0 bases, with 13 bases between. Germline loops: CDR1 SQVTM, CDR2 ANQGSEA. The CDR3 length is 14 residues. The CDR3 coding sequence is TGCAGCGTTGCGGCTCGGGTAGGCTCCTACGAGCAGTACTTC. This translates into CSVAARVGSYEQYF.

At least ten counts were recorded for this clonotype. The gene calls are TRBV5-6 and TRBJ2-7; TRBD2 matches 7 bases. Germline trimming cut 2 bases from V and 3 bases from J; bases unmatched to any gene: 8. Per the germline V gene, CDR1 is SGHDT and CDR2 is YYEEEE. The CDR3 covers 15 residues. In DNA form, the CDR3 reads TGTGCCAGCAGCTTCGTCTCAGCGGGATACTACGAGCAGTACTTC. It yields the protein CASSFVSAGYYEQYF.

This clonotype was found many times. The chain combines TRBV9 with TRBJ1-2; 7 bases align to TRBD1. The CDR3 consists of 14 residues. Germline lookup yields CDR1 SGDLS and CDR2 YYNGEE. The V gene end was trimmed by 3 bases and the J gene end by 4 bases; junction bases not matched to a gene: 6. The CDR3, as DNA: TGTGCCAGCAGCGAGGGGGCTCGAAGCTATGGCTACACCTTC. Its translation: CASSEGARSYGYTF.

This clonotype appeared many times. The chain uses TRBV10-3 and TRBJ1-2; perhaps TRBD1 as D (5 bases). The CDR3 runs 15 residues. Germline V lookup: CDR1 ENHRY, CDR2 SYGVKD. V lost 9 bases and J 0 bases, leaving 17 bases between the germline ends. CDR3 in amino acids: CAICPAGTANYGYTF. DNA of the CDR3: TGTGCCATTTGCCCCGCCGGGACGGCTAACTATGGCTACACCTTC.

This clonotype was recorded many times. The rearrangement uses TRBV7-3 and TRBJ2-7; TRBD2 aligns across 10 bases. The junction had 2 bases not matched to a gene; V was cut back by 8 bases and J by 7 bases. Germline loops: CDR1 SGHTA, CDR2 FQGTGA. This CDR3 has 11 amino acids. CDR3 coding DNA: TGTGCCAGCGGTAGCGGGGGGGAGCAGTACTTC. Protein: CASGSGGEQYF.